This record looks at one T cell receptor beta chain sequence and its context. The data are from a study of beta chain features in type 1 diabetes. Study-wide context: The patient and healthy donor groups were comparable for age, gender and cell yields.

Germline V gives CDR1 SGHRS, CDR2 YFSETQ. V gave up 3 bases and J gave up 4 bases; unmatched junction bases: 12. The CDR3 has 19 amino acids. One heparinised blood draw averaging around 120 mL was given by each donor. A CD45RO/CCR7/CD25/CD127/CD95/CD27 panel sorted naive, central memory, regulatory and stem cell-like memory CD4+ cells. Purity of each sorted population was above 98%. Expressed TCRB transcripts got sequenced, as all isolated RNA was reverse transcribed. Method: immunoSEQ multiplex PCR; TCRdb's copy keeps in-frame clones and lacks some. The table has a few hundred thousand clones, over 10% seen once.

The TCR originated in a man between 18 and 35 years old in good health. Sequencing was performed on naive CD4+ T cells from blood. This chain connects TRBV5-1 to TRBJ2-3; 15 bases fit TRBD2. The CDR3 region has the DNA TGCGCCAGCAGCTCCCACGGACTAGCGGGGGGGCCTAGGGCAGATACGCAGTATTTT. Translation: CASSSHGLAGGPRADTQYF.